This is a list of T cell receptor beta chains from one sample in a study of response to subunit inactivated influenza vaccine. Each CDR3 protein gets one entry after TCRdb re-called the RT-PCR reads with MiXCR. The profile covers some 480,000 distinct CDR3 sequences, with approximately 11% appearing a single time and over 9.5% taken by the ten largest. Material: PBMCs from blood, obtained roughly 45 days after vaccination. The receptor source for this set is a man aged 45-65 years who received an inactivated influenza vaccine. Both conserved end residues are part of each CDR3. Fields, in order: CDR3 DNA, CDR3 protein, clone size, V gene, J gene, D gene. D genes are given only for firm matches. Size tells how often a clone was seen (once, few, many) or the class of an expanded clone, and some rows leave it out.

DNA: TGTGCCAGCAGCCAGGGCTTGACCTCCTACGAGCAGTACTTC
CDR3: CASSQGLTSYEQYF
size: many
V: TRBV14
J: TRBJ2-7
D: NA

DNA: TGTGCCAGCAGTTTAGTCCAAAGTGAAGCTTTCTTT
CDR3: CASSLVQSEAFF
size: few
V: TRBV12-3/TRBV12-4
J: TRBJ1-1
D: NA

DNA: TGTGCCAGCAGCTATGACGGACAGGGTTGGGGCTACACCTTC
CDR3: CASSYDGQGWGYTF
size: NA
V: TRBV5-5
J: TRBJ1-2
D: TRBD1

DNA: TGTGCCAGCAGTACCAGCCCTCAGGGGGAACGGTATGGCTACACCTTC
CDR3: CASSTSPQGERYGYTF
size: many
V: TRBV12-3/TRBV12-4
J: TRBJ1-2
D: TRBD1

DNA: TGTGCCAGCAGTTACCCCCAGCTAGCGGGGGCCCTGACCCAGTACTTC
CDR3: CASSYPQLAGALTQYF
size: many
V: TRBV6-2/TRBV6-3
J: TRBJ2-5
D: TRBD2

DNA: TGCAGCGCCGGGATGGCCATGGATACGCAGTATTTT
CDR3: CSAGMAMDTQYF
size: few
V: TRBV29-1
J: TRBJ2-3
D: NA

DNA: TGCAGCGTTGCCCCTCAGGGGAGTGTAACTGAAGCTTTCTTT
CDR3: CSVAPQGSVTEAFF
size: NA
V: TRBV29-1
J: TRBJ1-1
D: NA

DNA: TGTGCCACCAGCAGAGACGGGACAGGGCTCAAAAACATTCAGTACTTC
CDR3: CATSRDGTGLKNIQYF
size: few
V: TRBV15
J: TRBJ2-4
D: TRBD1

DNA: TGTGCCAGCAGTAGAATAGGGGGTGAGCAGTTCTTC
CDR3: CASSRIGGEQFF
size: many
V: TRBV2
J: TRBJ2-1
D: NA

DNA: TGTGCCAGCAGCTTGGGGACAGGAAACAATGAGCAGTTCTTC
CDR3: CASSLGTGNNEQFF
size: many
V: TRBV7-9
J: TRBJ2-1
D: TRBD1

DNA: TGTGCCAGCTCACCCCAAAGCGGGACCCGCACAAATACGCAGTATTTT
CDR3: CASSPQSGTRTNTQYF
size: few
V: TRBV18
J: TRBJ2-3
D: TRBD2

DNA: TGCAGTGGATCACAGGGGGCAACGTACAATGAGCAGTTCTTC
CDR3: CSGSQGATYNEQFF
size: many
V: TRBV29-1
J: TRBJ2-1
D: TRBD1

DNA: TGTGCCAGCAGCCCCGGGACATTCCATGAGCAGTTCTTC
CDR3: CASSPGTFHEQFF
size: few
V: TRBV7-8
J: TRBJ2-1
D: NA

DNA: TGTGCCACCAGTGATCTGCGATCGGGACTAGCGGCGACCGGGGAGCTGTTTTTT
CDR3: CATSDLRSGLAATGELFF
size: NA
V: TRBV24-1
J: TRBJ2-2
D: TRBD2

DNA: TGTGCCAGCAGTTTGCCTGGAGGGCCTGGAGAGACCCAGTACTTC
CDR3: CASSLPGGPGETQYF
size: NA
V: TRBV12-3/TRBV12-4
J: TRBJ2-5
D: NA

DNA: TGTGCCAGCAGCTTCGGGGCGGGCGCCCCCTATGGCTACACCTTC
CDR3: CASSFGAGAPYGYTF
size: NA
V: TRBV7-8
J: TRBJ1-2
D: NA

DNA: TGCAGTGCTTCTGGGACAGCGAATTCGGGGACCCAGTACTTC
CDR3: CSASGTANSGTQYF
size: NA
V: TRBV20-1
J: TRBJ2-5
D: TRBD1

DNA: TGTGCCAGCAGTCGGGGCCCACTCTCTGGAAACACCATATATTTT
CDR3: CASSRGPLSGNTIYF
size: few
V: TRBV6-5
J: TRBJ1-3
D: NA

DNA: TGCGCCAGCAGCCAAATAGAAGGGGGGAACACTGAAGCTTTCTTT
CDR3: CASSQIEGGNTEAFF
size: NA
V: TRBV5-1
J: TRBJ1-1
D: NA

DNA: TGCGCCAGCAAGTCGAAGGCGAACACTGAAGCTTTCTTT
CDR3: CASKSKANTEAFF
size: NA
V: TRBV5-1
J: TRBJ1-1
D: NA

DNA: TGTGCCAGCAGCCCATCCCGCGATGAGCAGTTCTTC
CDR3: CASSPSRDEQFF
size: many
V: TRBV7-2
J: TRBJ2-1
D: NA

DNA: TGTGCCAGCAGTGCGCCCCGGACAGGGATGTTAAGTGAGCAGTTCTTC
CDR3: CASSAPRTGMLSEQFF
size: many
V: TRBV6-1
J: TRBJ2-1
D: TRBD1

DNA: TGCGCCAGCAGCTCGGGAGAGGGGAAAGAGACCCAGTACTTC
CDR3: CASSSGEGKETQYF
size: NA
V: TRBV5-1
J: TRBJ2-5
D: NA

DNA: TGTGCCAGCAGCCGGGACATCACGGGGCAGTACTTC
CDR3: CASSRDITGQYF
size: NA
V: TRBV12-3/TRBV12-4
J: TRBJ2-7
D: NA

DNA: TGCAGTGCTAGAGGCCGGGACAGGGGCAATGAGCAGTTCTTC
CDR3: CSARGRDRGNEQFF
size: NA
V: TRBV20-1
J: TRBJ2-1
D: TRBD1

DNA: TGTGCCAGCAGCTTAGAGTTCGGAAACACCATATATTTT
CDR3: CASSLEFGNTIYF
size: NA
V: TRBV7-2
J: TRBJ1-3
D: NA

DNA: TGTGCCAGCAGTTACTCGCTTTTCAGGGTCTCACCCCTCCACTTT
CDR3: CASSYSLFRVSPLHF
size: few
V: TRBV6-5
J: TRBJ1-6
D: NA

DNA: TGTGCCAGCAGTTTATCTAACGGGGGGGCCGAGACCCAGTACTTC
CDR3: CASSLSNGGAETQYF
size: NA
V: TRBV12-3/TRBV12-4
J: TRBJ2-5
D: TRBD2

DNA: TGTGCCAGCAGCCATTACTCCGGGGGACAGACCCAGTACTTC
CDR3: CASSHYSGGQTQYF
size: few
V: TRBV12-3/TRBV12-4
J: TRBJ2-5
D: NA

DNA: TGTGCCAGCAGCTTTGGACAGCAAGAGACCCAGTACTTC
CDR3: CASSFGQQETQYF
size: many
V: TRBV7-2
J: TRBJ2-5
D: NA

DNA: TGCAGTGCTAAGAGCAGGCCAGCCGACCACGAGCAGTACTTC
CDR3: CSAKSRPADHEQYF
size: many
V: TRBV20-1
J: TRBJ2-7
D: NA

DNA: TGTGCCATCAAGTCGGGACTAGTCACAGATACGCAGTATTTT
CDR3: CAIKSGLVTDTQYF
size: NA
V: TRBV10-3
J: TRBJ2-3
D: TRBD2

DNA: TGTGCCAGCAGCCTCCAGGCCAGACTGAGGCAGTTCTTC
CDR3: CASSLQARLRQFF
size: few
V: TRBV14
J: TRBJ2-1
D: NA

DNA: TGTGCCATCAAAGGGGAGGTGAACACTGAAGCTTTCTTT
CDR3: CAIKGEVNTEAFF
size: few
V: TRBV10-3
J: TRBJ1-1
D: NA

DNA: TGTGCCAGCAGCACCATGGGCGTCCTCACAGATACGCAGTATTTT
CDR3: CASSTMGVLTDTQYF
size: NA
V: TRBV7-2
J: TRBJ2-3
D: NA

DNA: TGCGCCAGCAGCCAAGGTCAGGGTGTGTACGACAATGAGCAGTTCTTC
CDR3: CASSQGQGVYDNEQFF
size: NA
V: TRBV4-3
J: TRBJ2-1
D: NA

DNA: TGTGCCAGCAGCCAAGATTCCCGGACACCATTCCAGTACTTC
CDR3: CASSQDSRTPFQYF
size: few
V: TRBV3-1
J: TRBJ2-5
D: NA

DNA: TGTGCCAGCAGCTTTCCGGCAGGCTACGAGCAGTACTTC
CDR3: CASSFPAGYEQYF
size: many
V: TRBV5-5
J: TRBJ2-7
D: NA

DNA: TGTGCCAGCAGCCTAAACAGGGGAAAGGGTTCACCCCTCCACTTT
CDR3: CASSLNRGKGSPLHF
size: few
V: TRBV5-5
J: TRBJ1-6
D: TRBD1

DNA: TGTGCCATCAGTGTGGTACAGAGCACAGATACGCAGTATTTT
CDR3: CAISVVQSTDTQYF
size: few
V: TRBV10-3
J: TRBJ2-3
D: NA

DNA: TGTGCCAGCAGCTCACCCCTTCGGGGGGCCCACGAGCAGTACTTC
CDR3: CASSSPLRGAHEQYF
size: NA
V: TRBV7-2
J: TRBJ2-7
D: NA

DNA: TGTGCCAGCGGCTCGAGCGGTGGCTACACCTTC
CDR3: CASGSSGGYTF
size: many
V: TRBV7-9
J: TRBJ1-2
D: NA

DNA: TGCAGCGTAAGACTAGCGAGGGAAGAGACCCAGTACTTC
CDR3: CSVRLAREETQYF
size: few
V: TRBV29-1
J: TRBJ2-5
D: TRBD2

DNA: TGCGCCAGCAGCTCCGGGGCGTACCAAGAGACCCAGTACTTC
CDR3: CASSSGAYQETQYF
size: few
V: TRBV5-1
J: TRBJ2-5
D: NA

DNA: TGTGCCACCAGTGTCGGGGGTAATGGCTACACCTTC
CDR3: CATSVGGNGYTF
size: NA
V: TRBV24-1
J: TRBJ1-2
D: NA

DNA: TGTGCCAGCACCCTTAGCGGAACTGGGACAGATACGCAGTATTTT
CDR3: CASTLSGTGTDTQYF
size: NA
V: TRBV6-1
J: TRBJ2-3
D: NA

DNA: TGCAGCGCCTCGGGGGGACTCAGCACAGATACGCAGTATTTT
CDR3: CSASGGLSTDTQYF
size: many
V: TRBV29-1
J: TRBJ2-3
D: TRBD2

DNA: TGTGCCAGCAGTTTAAGGGGACATTTCACCTACGAGCAGTACTTC
CDR3: CASSLRGHFTYEQYF
size: NA
V: TRBV27
J: TRBJ2-7
D: NA

DNA: TGTGCCAGCAGCGTACCCATAGGGACTAGCGGGAGCTACGAGCAGTACTTC
CDR3: CASSVPIGTSGSYEQYF
size: NA
V: TRBV11-2
J: TRBJ2-7
D: TRBD2

DNA: TGTGCCAGCAGTGAAGCAGGGGGGACCTACGAGCAGTACTTC
CDR3: CASSEAGGTYEQYF
size: NA
V: TRBV6-1
J: TRBJ2-7
D: NA

DNA: TGTGCCAGCAGTTTGGGGTCGGGCTCCTACGAGCAGTACTTC
CDR3: CASSLGSGSYEQYF
size: few
V: TRBV12-3/TRBV12-4
J: TRBJ2-7
D: NA

DNA: TGTGCCAGCAGCGTGTTCGGGAGTGATCTCACCGGGGAGCTGTTTTTT
CDR3: CASSVFGSDLTGELFF
size: few
V: TRBV9
J: TRBJ2-2
D: NA

DNA: TGCGCCAGCAGCCAAGACGGGCTGACCTACGAGCAGTACTTC
CDR3: CASSQDGLTYEQYF
size: NA
V: TRBV4-1
J: TRBJ2-7
D: NA

DNA: TGTGCCACCCACTGGACTGGGGACAGTGCCTACGAGCAGTACTTC
CDR3: CATHWTGDSAYEQYF
size: few
V: TRBV28
J: TRBJ2-7
D: TRBD1

DNA: TGCGCCAGCAGCCCCAGGGAAGACAGGGGGCGCGAGCAGTACTTC
CDR3: CASSPREDRGREQYF
size: NA
V: TRBV5-1
J: TRBJ2-7
D: TRBD1

DNA: TGCAGCGTTGAGAAAGGATCCCCCAATGAGCAGTTCTTC
CDR3: CSVEKGSPNEQFF
size: many
V: TRBV29-1
J: TRBJ2-1
D: NA

DNA: TGTGCCAGCAATCCCGGGGGGGCCTTATATGAGCAGTTCTTC
CDR3: CASNPGGALYEQFF
size: many
V: TRBV12-3/TRBV12-4
J: TRBJ2-1
D: TRBD2

DNA: TGCTGTGCTAGAGATTTATTACAGACTAGCGGCACAGATACGCAGTATTTT
CDR3: CCARDLLQTSGTDTQYF
size: NA
V: TRBV20-1
J: TRBJ2-3
D: TRBD2

DNA: TGTGCCAGCAGTTTAGGCAGGGTGTACATTCAGTACTTC
CDR3: CASSLGRVYIQYF
size: many
V: TRBV12-3/TRBV12-4
J: TRBJ2-4
D: NA